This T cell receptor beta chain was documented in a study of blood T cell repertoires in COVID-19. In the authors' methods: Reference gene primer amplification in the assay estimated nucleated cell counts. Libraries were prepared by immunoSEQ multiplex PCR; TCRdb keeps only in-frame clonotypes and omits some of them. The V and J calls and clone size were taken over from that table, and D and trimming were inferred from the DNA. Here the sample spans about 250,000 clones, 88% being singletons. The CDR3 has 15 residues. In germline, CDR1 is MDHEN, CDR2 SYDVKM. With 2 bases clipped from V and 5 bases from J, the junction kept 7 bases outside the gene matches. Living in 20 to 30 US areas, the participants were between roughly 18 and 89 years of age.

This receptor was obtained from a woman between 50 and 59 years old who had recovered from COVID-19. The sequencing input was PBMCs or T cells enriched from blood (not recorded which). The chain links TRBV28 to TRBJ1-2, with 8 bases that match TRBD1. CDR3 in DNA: TGTGCCAGCAGTTTAAGTCGGACAGGGTCTTATGGCTACACCTTC. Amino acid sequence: CASSLSRTGSYGYTF.